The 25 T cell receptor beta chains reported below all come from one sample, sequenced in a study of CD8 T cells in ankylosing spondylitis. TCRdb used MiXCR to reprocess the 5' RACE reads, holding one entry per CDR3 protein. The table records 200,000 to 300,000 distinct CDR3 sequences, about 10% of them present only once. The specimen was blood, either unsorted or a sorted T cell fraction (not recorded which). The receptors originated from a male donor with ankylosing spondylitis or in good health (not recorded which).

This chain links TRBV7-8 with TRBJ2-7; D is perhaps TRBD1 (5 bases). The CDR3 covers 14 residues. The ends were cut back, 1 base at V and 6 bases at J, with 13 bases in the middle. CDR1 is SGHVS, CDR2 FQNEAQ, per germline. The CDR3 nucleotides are TGTGCCAGCAGCTTAGATCCGATCCAGGGCGAGCAGTACTTC. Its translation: CASSLDPIQGEQYF.

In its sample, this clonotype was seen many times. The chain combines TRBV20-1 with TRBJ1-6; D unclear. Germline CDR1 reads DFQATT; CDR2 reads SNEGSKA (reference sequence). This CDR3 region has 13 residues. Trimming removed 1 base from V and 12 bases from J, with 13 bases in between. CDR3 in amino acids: CSARVGAALPLHF. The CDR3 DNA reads TGCAGTGCTAGAGTGGGAGCAGCCTTACCCCTCCACTTT.

CDR3 DNA sequence: TGTGCCAGCAGCGTATGGGGGGGGGGACTAGCGGCGAACACCGGGGAGCTGTTTTTT. Amino acids: CASSVWGGGLAANTGELFF. The gene calls are TRBV9 and TRBJ2-2, with 11 nucleotides matching TRBD2. The trim removed 1 base at V and 0 bases at J, leaving 8 bases unmatched. This CDR3 is built from 19 residues. CDR1 is SGDLS and CDR2 is YYNGEE in the germline V gene. Combining the CDR3 with reference TRBV9 and TRBJ2-2 gives the whole variable domain DSGVTQTPKHLITATGQRVTLRCSPRSGDLSVYWYQQSLDQGLQFLIQYYNGEERAKGNILERFSAQQFPDLHSELNLSSLELGDSALYFCASSVWGGGLAANTGELFFGEGSRLTVL.

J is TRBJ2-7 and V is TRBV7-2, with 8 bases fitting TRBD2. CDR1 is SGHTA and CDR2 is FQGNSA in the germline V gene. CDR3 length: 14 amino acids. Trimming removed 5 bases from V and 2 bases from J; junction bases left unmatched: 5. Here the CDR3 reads CASSQAGGTYEQYF. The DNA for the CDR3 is TGTGCCAGCAGCCAGGCGGGGGGCACCTACGAGCAGTACTTC. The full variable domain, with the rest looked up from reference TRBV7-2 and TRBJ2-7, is GAGVSQSPSNKVTEKGKDVELRCDPISGHTALYWYRQSLGQGLEFLIYFQGNSAPDKSGLPSDRFSAERTGGSVSTLTIQRTQQEDSAVYLCASSQAGGTYEQYFGPGTRLTVT.

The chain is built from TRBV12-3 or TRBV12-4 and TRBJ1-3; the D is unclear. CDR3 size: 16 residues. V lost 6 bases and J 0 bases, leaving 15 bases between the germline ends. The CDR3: CASSYGRRTSGNTIYF. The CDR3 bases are TGTGCCAGCAGCTATGGAAGACGGACCTCTGGAAACACCATATATTTT.

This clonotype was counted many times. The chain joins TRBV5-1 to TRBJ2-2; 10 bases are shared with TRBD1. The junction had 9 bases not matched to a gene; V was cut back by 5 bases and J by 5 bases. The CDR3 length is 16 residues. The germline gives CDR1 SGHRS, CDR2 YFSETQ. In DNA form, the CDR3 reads TGCGCCAGCAGGGACCGGGACAGGGGTGTAACCGGGGAGCTGTTTTTT. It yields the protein CASRDRDRGVTGELFF.

In DNA form, the CDR3 reads TGTGCCAGCAGCGTAGGGGATTCGTGGGATACGCAGTATTTT. This sequence encodes CASSVGDSWDTQYF. The V and J genes are TRBV9 and TRBJ2-3; no firm D call. The CDR3 sequence is 14 residues long. Germline CDR1 and CDR2: SGDLS and YYNGEE. With 0 bases removed from V and 6 bases from J, the gap between germline ends came to 11 bases.

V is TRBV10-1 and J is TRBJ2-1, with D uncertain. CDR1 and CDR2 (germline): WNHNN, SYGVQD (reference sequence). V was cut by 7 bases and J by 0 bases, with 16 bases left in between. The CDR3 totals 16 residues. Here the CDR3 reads CASNWTVSHSYNEQFF. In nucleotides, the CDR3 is TGCGCCAGCAACTGGACCGTTTCTCACTCCTACAATGAGCAGTTCTTC.

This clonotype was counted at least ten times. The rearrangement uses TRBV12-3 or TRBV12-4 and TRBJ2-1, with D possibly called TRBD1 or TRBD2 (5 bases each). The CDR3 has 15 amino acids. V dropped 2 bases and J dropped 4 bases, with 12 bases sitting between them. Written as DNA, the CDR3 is TGTGCCAGCAGTTTACCCCGGGACGGGTACAATGAGCAGTTCTTC. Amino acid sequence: CASSLPRDGYNEQFF.

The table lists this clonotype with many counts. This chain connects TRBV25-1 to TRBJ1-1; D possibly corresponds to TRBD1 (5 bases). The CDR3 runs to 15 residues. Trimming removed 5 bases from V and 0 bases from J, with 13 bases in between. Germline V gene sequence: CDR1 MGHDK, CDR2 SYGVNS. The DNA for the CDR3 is TGTGCCAGCAGTCAGGGAGGGTCCATGAACACTGAAGCTTTCTTT. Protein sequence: CASSQGGSMNTEAFF.

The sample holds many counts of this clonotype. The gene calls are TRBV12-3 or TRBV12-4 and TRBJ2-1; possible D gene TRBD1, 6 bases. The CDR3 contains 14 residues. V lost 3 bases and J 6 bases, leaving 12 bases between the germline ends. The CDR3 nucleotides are TGTGCCAGCAGTTTTTCCCTAGGGGGCAATGAGCAGTTCTTC. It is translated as CASSFSLGGNEQFF.

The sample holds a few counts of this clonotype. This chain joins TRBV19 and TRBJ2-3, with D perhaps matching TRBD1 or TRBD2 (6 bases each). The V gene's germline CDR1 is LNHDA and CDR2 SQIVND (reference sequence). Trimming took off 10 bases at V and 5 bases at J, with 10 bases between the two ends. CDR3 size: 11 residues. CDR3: CATKGGDTQYF. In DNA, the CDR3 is TGTGCCACAAAGGGGGGAGATACGCAGTATTTT.

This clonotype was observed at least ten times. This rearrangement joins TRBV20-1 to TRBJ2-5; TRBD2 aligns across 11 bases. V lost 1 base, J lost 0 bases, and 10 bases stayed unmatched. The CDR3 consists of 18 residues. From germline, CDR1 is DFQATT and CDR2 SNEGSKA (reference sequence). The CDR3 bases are TGCAGTGCTAGAGTAATGACTAGCGGGGTACTGTACCAAGAGACCCAGTACTTC. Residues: CSARVMTSGVLYQETQYF.

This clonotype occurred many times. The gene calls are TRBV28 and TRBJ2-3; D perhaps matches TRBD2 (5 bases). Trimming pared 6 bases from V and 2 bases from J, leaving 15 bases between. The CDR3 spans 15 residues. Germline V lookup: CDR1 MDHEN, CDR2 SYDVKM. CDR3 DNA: TGTGCCAGCAGCTTGGGCCGGGGTTTCACAGATACGCAGTATTTT. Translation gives CASSLGRGFTDTQYF.

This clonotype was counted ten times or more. The CDR3 coding sequence is TGTGCCAGCAGCTTAACGGGGGGCGGTTTATCCGAGCAGTACTTC. This translates into CASSLTGGGLSEQYF. The chain couples TRBV7-2 to TRBJ2-7; D possibly corresponds to TRBD2 (7 bases). The CDR3 is 15 amino acids. Per the germline V gene, CDR1 is SGHTA and CDR2 is FQGNSA. With 2 bases removed from V and 6 bases from J, the gap between germline ends came to 17 bases.

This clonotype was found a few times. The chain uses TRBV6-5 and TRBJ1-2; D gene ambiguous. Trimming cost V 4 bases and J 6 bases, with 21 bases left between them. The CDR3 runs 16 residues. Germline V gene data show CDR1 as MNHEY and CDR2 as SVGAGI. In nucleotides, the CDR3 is TGTGCCAGCAGTTCCACACCCCGAGGGAGGGTCGATGGCTACACCTTC. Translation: CASSSTPRGRVDGYTF.

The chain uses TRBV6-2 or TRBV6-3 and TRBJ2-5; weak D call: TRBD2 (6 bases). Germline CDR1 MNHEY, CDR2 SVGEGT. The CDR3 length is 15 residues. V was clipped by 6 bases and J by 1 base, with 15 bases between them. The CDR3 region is CASREVAGSQETQYF. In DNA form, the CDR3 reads TGTGCCAGCAGGGAGGTGGCGGGGTCCCAAGAGACCCAGTACTTC.

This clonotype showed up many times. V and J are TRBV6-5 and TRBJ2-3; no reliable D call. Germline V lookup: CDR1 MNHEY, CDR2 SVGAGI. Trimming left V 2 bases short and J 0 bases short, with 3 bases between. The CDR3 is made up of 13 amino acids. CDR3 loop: CASSYQSTDTQYF. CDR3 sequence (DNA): TGTGCCAGCAGTTACCAAAGCACAGATACGCAGTATTTT.

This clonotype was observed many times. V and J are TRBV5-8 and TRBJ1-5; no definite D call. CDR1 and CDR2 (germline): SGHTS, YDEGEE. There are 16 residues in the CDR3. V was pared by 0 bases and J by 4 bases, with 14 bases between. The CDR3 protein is CASSLGRFQTNQPQHF. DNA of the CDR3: TGTGCCAGCAGCTTGGGGCGGTTCCAGACAAATCAGCCCCAGCATTTT.

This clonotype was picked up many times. CDR3 sequence (DNA): TGCAGTGGGGACGACGACAATAACTATGGCTACACCTTC. As protein: CSGDDDNNYGYTF. The chain uses TRBV20-1 and TRBJ1-2; possible D gene TRBD1, 5 bases. V lost 7 bases and J 1 base, leaving 13 bases between the germline ends. This CDR3 spans 13 amino acids. Per germline, CDR1 DFQATT and CDR2 SNEGSKA (reference sequence).

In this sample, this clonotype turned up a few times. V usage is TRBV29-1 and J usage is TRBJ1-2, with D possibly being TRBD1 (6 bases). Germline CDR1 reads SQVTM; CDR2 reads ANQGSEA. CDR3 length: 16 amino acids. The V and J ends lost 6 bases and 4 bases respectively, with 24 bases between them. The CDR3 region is CSVGTWTASLPYGYTF. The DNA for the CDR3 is TGCAGCGTGGGGACTTGGACAGCGTCACTACCCTATGGCTACACCTTC.

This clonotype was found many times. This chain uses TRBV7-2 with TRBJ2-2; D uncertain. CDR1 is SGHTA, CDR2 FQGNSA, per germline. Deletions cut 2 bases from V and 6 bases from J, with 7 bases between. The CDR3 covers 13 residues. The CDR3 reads CASSLRFAGELFF. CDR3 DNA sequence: TGTGCCAGCAGCTTACGATTCGCCGGGGAGCTGTTTTTT.

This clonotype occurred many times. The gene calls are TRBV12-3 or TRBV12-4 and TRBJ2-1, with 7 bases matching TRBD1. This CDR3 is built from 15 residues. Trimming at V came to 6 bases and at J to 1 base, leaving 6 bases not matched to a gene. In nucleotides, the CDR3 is TGTGCCAGCAGCACCCCAGGGGGTTCCTACAATGAGCAGTTCTTC. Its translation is CASSTPGGSYNEQFF.

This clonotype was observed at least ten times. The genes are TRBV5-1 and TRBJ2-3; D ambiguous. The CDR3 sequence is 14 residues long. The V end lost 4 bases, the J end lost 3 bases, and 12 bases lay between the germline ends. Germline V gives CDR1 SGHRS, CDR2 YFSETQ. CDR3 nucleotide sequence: TGCGCCAGCAGCGATGGAGAAATAACAGATACGCAGTATTTT. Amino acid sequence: CASSDGEITDTQYF.

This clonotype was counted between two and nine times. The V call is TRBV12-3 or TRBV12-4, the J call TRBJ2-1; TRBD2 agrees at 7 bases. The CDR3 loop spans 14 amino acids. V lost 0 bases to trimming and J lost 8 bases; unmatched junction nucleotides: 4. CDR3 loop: CASSLAGGVYEQFF. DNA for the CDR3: TGTGCCAGCAGTTTAGCGGGGGGGGTTTATGAGCAGTTCTTC.